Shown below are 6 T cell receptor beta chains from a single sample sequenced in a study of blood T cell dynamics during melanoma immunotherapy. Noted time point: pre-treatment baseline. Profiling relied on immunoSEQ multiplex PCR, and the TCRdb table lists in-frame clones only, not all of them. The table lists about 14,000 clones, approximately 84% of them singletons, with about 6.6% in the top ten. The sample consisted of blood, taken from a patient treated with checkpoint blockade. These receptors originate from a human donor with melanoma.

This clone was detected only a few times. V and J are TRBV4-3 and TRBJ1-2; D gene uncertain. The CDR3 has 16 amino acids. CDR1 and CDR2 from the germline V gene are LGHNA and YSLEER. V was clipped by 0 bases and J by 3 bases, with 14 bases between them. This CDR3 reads CASSQDRWGGDYGYTF. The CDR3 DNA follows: TGCGCCAGCAGCCAAGATCGGTGGGGTGGGGACTATGGCTACACCTTC.

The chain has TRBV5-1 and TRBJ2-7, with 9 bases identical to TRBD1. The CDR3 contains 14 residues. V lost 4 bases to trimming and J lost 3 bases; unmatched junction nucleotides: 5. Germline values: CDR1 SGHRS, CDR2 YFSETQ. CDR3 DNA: TGCGCCAGCAGCCACCCGGGACAGGGCTACGAGCAGTACTTC. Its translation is CASSHPGQGYEQYF.

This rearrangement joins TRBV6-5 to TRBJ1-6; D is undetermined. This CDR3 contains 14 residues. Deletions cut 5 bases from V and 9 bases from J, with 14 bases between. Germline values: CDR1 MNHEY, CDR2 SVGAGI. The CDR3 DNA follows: TGTGCCAGCAGTCCCGGGTCCTCTGGTTCACCCCTCCACTTT. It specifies CASSPGSSGSPLHF.

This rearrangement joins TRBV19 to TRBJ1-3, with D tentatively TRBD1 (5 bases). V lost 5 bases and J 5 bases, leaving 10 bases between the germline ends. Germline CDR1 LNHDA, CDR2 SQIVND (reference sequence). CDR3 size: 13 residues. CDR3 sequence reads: CASSEGRRNTIYF. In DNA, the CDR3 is TGTGCCAGTAGTGAGGGGCGAAGAAACACCATATATTTT.

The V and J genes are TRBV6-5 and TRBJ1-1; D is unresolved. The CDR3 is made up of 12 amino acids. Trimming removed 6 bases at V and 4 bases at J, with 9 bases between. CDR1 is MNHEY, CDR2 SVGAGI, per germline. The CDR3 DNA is TGTGCCAGCAGCTCTCCAGGCACTGAAGCTTTCTTT. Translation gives CASSSPGTEAFF.

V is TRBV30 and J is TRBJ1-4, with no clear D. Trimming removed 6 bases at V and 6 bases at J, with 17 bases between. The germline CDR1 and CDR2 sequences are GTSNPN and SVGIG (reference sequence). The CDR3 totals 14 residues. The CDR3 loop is CACIGRGVDEKLFF. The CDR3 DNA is TGTGCCTGTATAGGTCGGGGAGTGGATGAAAAACTGTTTTTT.